This T cell receptor (beta chain) was recorded in a study of cytomegalovirus exposure and HLA in healthy donors (TCRdb year 2017). Concerning the study at large: According to an earlier analysis of a few hundred of the donors, about 190 million T cells yielded approximately 120 million unique TCR beta sequences and 250 to 350 Gb of sequence data. Rather than drawing on any new phenotypic data, the later analysis identified candidate immune exposures from TCR beta sequences and the way those sequences occurred across donors. Typing coverage varied by locus: 629-630 donors for A, B, C, DRB1 and DQB1; roughly 520 for DQA1; 600 to 610 for DPA1; roughly 450 for DPB1. All discovery cohort repertoires had been generated on a single sequencing platform. An early release covering approximately 600 HLA-typed donors comprised about 310 gigabases of sequencing data and tens of millions of unique TCR sequences. To predict cytomegalovirus infection status, the study brought together high-throughput TCR immunosequencing, statistical association of individual TCRs with disease status, and machine learning. Besides the first cohort of approximately 710 subjects, a separate validation cohort made up of over a hundred different subjects was used. The study profiled the T cell repertoires of fewer than 850 subjects by immunosequencing and related them to cytomegalovirus serostatus. Among the roughly 390 genotyped donors, more than 70% belonged to the genetic ancestry cluster associated with self-reported Caucasian donors. Donor age, sex, ethnicity and CMV serostatus were collected together with the repertoire data. About five DR-DQ haplotypes were treated as single units for association and clustering because of strong linkage in the cohort. Across 300 to 500 genotyped donors of the cohort, an average of 235,054 unique TCR beta nucleotide sequences per donor were sequenced, and 15% to 20% of those sequences were non-productive. A later analysis re-examined previously published TCR beta repertoires from about 700 donors and added high-resolution HLA genotyping to investigate patterns of TCR occurrence. An earlier analysis of some 500 of the donors used high-throughput TCR beta sequencing to judge whether each TCR beta V gene segment behaved as functional or pseudogenic. Class I and class II HLA loci were covered by the typing at four-digit resolution. In a later genetic analysis, genome-wide SNP genotypes for about 60% of the 666 donors were used, and that subset was treated as a discovery cohort. The study was designed to test whether signatures of past pathogen exposure could be identified by cataloging public T cell receptors. Results the study describes overall, beyond this receptor: Specific HLA alleles were associated with about 17,000 TCR beta sequences at a false discovery rate of 0.05 in a later analysis. A later analysis found that most CMV-associated TCR beta chains appeared HLA-restricted, with HLA associations seemingly driven largely by CMV exposure. A cluster of highly shared sequence variants was judged likely to represent a technical artifact of the sequencing pipeline. According to the authors, the approach could potentially be generalized to other disease states and immunological phenotypes. Compared with the roughly 700-donor mean, donors in an Asian-associated ancestry cluster had fewer N-insertions in productive TCRs, according to a later genetic analysis. Only TCR beta chains were sequenced in this cohort, and the absence of alpha or paired-chain data limited detectable features. Immune exposure information for the cohort was limited to CMV serostatus. A later analysis found that HLA-associated TCR beta chains were more clonally expanded and had lower generation probabilities than equally common non-associated chains. Assigning TCR associations to individual alleles was difficult when HLA alleles, especially DR and DQ, strongly co-occurred. According to a later analysis, parvovirus B19, influenza, CMV and Epstein-Barr virus appeared linked to several top co-occurrence clusters. A further reported finding was that TCR beta sequences accurately predicted the HLA-A and HLA-B alleles for most subjects in the first cohort. Because the 87-base-pair reads could not distinguish some IMGT-functional V segments, including TRBV6-2 and TRBV6-3, those segments were excluded. Most TCR sequences were observed very rarely across donors, whereas some public TCRs were present in many individuals. An earlier analysis of 587 of the donors showed that most TCR beta V segments appeared in productive rearrangements either about 87% or about 30% of the time, which broadly matched IMGT annotations. According to a later analysis, TCR association rates differed among HLA loci, with DRB1 alleles showing the most associated TCRs and HLA-C alleles showing the fewest. In the study, 150 to 200 TCR beta chains were listed as associated with cytomegalovirus. Linkage disequilibrium might explain the correlated functional status among segregating V segments, but an unknown experimental factor could not be excluded. Three of the identified cytomegalovirus-associated TCR beta chains were confirmed in vitro to be specific for cytomegalovirus antigens. The classifier was reported to diagnose cytomegalovirus status with high specificity and sensitivity in both the original cohort and the validation cohort. A later genetic analysis associated a missense DCLRE1C variant with V-gene and J-gene trimming of TCR beta chains, and an independent cohort replicated the association. The earlier analysis of a few hundred of the donors excluded around 17 rarely observed V segments, including chromosome 9 orphons, because counts were too low. The presence/absence analyses assumed that sequencing depth was roughly uniform across donors, and that assumption may not be true. Because some donors lacked HLA typing at each locus, the association tests relied only on the typed subset.

In total, roughly 670 healthy bone marrow donors made up the cohort. At the time of sampling, every cohort member was nominally healthy, though immune exposures that went unrecorded were likely present. The donor tested CMV seronegative, placing the donor among the 300 to 400 seronegative members of the cohort. Each donor provided a peripheral blood sample, and peripheral blood mononuclear cells were used for TCR beta sequencing. Genomic DNA extraction from the blood cell samples was performed with the Qiagen DNeasy Blood Extraction Kit. Regarding this clone: Its recognized antigen is unknown.

As encoded in the germline V gene, CDR1 is KGHSH while CDR2 is LQKENI. V loses 1 base of germline sequence and J loses 6 bases, and the interval between the two ends is 13 bases. CDR3 length: 15 amino acids, cysteine to phenylalanine. Here the CDR3 DNA is all that survives: 45 bases in frame from base 1. Library prep was done by the immunoSEQ multiplex PCR assay. For the multiplex PCR, a mixture combining 60 forward primers for TCR Vbeta segments and 13 reverse primers for TCR Jbeta segments was used. Amplification of the CDR3 region of rearranged TCR beta genes was performed with a multiplex PCR assay on genomic DNA. The amplified TCR beta libraries were sequenced on the Illumina HiSeq System as 87-base-pair reads. Processing in the source paper ran as follows. In a later analysis, approximately 74 million unique TCR beta chains were counted across the approximately 620 repertoires, and roughly 11 million of these chains were shared by at least two donors. To remove PCR and sequencing errors, raw reads were error-corrected and collapsed into unique sequences using a nearest-neighbor algorithm that merged closely related sequences. V, D and J gene segments were assigned by aligning CDR3 sequences to IMGT reference sequences. For a sequence to be retained, a match of at least six nucleotides was required to both a V gene segment and a J gene segment. Rearrangements were called productive when the CDR3 lacked stop codons and stayed in frame with V and J; all others were non-productive. Following IMGT convention, CDR3 was defined as the stretch from the second conserved V-encoded cysteine up to the conserved J-encoded phenylalanine. Sequences without an unambiguous match to a single V gene segment were excluded from the earlier analysis of 500 to 700 of the donors. An earlier analysis of about 590 of the donors classified V segments as functional when productive rearrangements were above 56.7% and as segregating when the standard deviation between donors was above 5%. A statistical classification framework was built for diagnosing cytomegalovirus status from the catalog of TCR beta chain sequences. V and J gene assignment, in a later analysis, came from comparing TCR nucleotide sequences with IMGT/GENE-DB human TR gene sequences. In a later analysis, CDR3 sequences and most-parsimonious VDJ recombination scenarios were assigned using the TCRdist pipeline. In a later analysis, every TCR beta chain was defined by the combination of its CDR3 amino acid sequence and its V-gene family, and reads without a unique V-gene family were dropped. In a later analysis, approximately 590 highly shared, low-generation-probability nucleotide sequences were removed to address suspected cross-contamination and a sequencing artifact. In a later analysis, a clonal expansion index was calculated for each public chain from normalized within-repertoire ranks of inferred template counts. In a later analysis, generation probabilities were computed with a VDJ recombination model fitted to out-of-frame rearrangements, and the resulting probabilities were checked against IGoR. In a later analysis, hypergeometric tests were used to score TCR-TCR, TCR-HLA and TCR-CMV co-occurrence, with a repertoire-size bias correction applied to TCR pairs. False discovery rates were estimated in a later analysis by permuting HLA or CMV assignments 20 times. In a later analysis, co-occurring TCRs were grouped using DBSCAN, and TCRdist sequence similarity was added for clustering within HLA-allele-positive subsets. For co-occurrence clustering, repertoires with fewer than 30,000 or more than 120,000 public chains were excluded, along with about five repertoires with anomalous nucleotide sharing. TCRdb limited this immuneACCESS table to in-frame rearrangements with V and J called. A share of clones is missing; checked studies link under half to unresolved V genes, and the rest is unexplained. Clone size and V and J calls were adopted from that table, with D and trimming inferred from the DNA. The table for this sample records about 96,000 clones. Roughly 3% of the sample lies in the top ten.

The specimen was PBMCs. The V and J genes are TRBV18 and TRBJ1-5; TRBD1 could be the D gene, as 5 bases match. The sequence was obtained from a woman aged 25 to 39 in good health and CMV-seronegative. The CDR3 loop reads CASSPQRGEGQPQHF. In nucleotides, the sequence is TGTGCCAGCTCACCACAACGGGGGGAAGGTCAGCCCCAGCATTTT.